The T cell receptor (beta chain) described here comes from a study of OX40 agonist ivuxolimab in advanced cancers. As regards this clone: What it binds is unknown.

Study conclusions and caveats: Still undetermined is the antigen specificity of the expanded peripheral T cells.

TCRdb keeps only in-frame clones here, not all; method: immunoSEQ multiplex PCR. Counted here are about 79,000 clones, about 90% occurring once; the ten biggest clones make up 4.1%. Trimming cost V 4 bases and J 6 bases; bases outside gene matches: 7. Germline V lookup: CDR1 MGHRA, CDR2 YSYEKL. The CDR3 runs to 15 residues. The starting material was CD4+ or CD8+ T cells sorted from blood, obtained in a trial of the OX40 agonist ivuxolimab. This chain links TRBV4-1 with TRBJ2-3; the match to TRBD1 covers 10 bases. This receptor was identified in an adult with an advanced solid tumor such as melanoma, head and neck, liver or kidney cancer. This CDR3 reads CASSLRQGAEDTQYF. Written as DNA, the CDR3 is TGCGCCAGCAGCCTTCGACAGGGGGCAGAGGATACGCAGTATTTT.